A single sample is the source of the 24 T cell receptor beta chains below, sequenced in a study of blood T cell repertoires in COVID-19. Repertoires were generated with immunoSEQ multiplex PCR, while TCRdb's copy carries only in-frame clones and drops some. Of 200,000 to 250,000 clones in the sample, roughly 79% were seen once. Sequenced: peripheral blood. These TCRs come from an elderly woman with COVID-19, enrolled during active disease.

The V gene is TRBV18, the J gene TRBJ2-5, with 15 bases aligning to TRBD2. The germline CDR1 and CDR2 sequences are KGHSH and LQKENI. V was pared by 3 bases and J by 5 bases, with 7 bases of the junction left unmatched. The CDR3 extends over 17 amino acids. The CDR3 protein is CASSPGLAGGPRETQYF. CDR3 nucleotide sequence: TGTGCCAGCTCACCGGGACTAGCGGGAGGACCGAGGGAGACCCAGTACTTC.

This chain joins TRBV21-1 and TRBJ2-7; no DNA check was done on the table's D call, TRBD2. TRBV21-1 represents a pseudogene. This CDR3 has 15 residues. The CDR3 region is CASSNQAGEVYEQYF. The CDR3 DNA reads as TGTGCCAGCAGCAATCAGGCGGGAGAAGTCTACGAGCAGTACTTC.

This clone has only one observation. The rearrangement uses TRBV3-1 (or the pseudogene TRBV3-2) and TRBJ2-6; D is unclear. The CDR3 spans 16 residues. Looked up from germline, CDR1 is LGHDT and CDR2 is YNNKEL (reference sequence). Deletions cut 0 bases from V and 0 bases from J, with 6 bases between. CDR3 protein: CASSQDPSSGANVLTF. CDR3 bases: TGTGCCAGCAGCCAAGATCCTAGCTCTGGGGCCAACGTCCTGACTTTC.

J is TRBJ2-6 and V is TRBV29-1; 7 bases map to TRBD1. Trimming removed 1 base from V and 6 bases from J; junction bases left unmatched: 6. This CDR3 contains 15 residues. Germline V gives CDR1 SQVTM, CDR2 ANQGSEA. The CDR3 loop is CSVEGTGSMANVLTF. Written as DNA, the CDR3 is TGCAGCGTTGAAGGGACAGGTTCAATGGCCAACGTCCTGACTTTC.

The genes are TRBV30 and TRBJ2-7; D is ambiguous. This CDR3 has 11 residues. Trimming took off 1 base at V and 3 bases at J, with 4 bases between the two ends. CDR1 and CDR2 from the germline V gene are GTSNPN and SVGIG (reference sequence). In nucleotides, the CDR3 is TGTGCCTGGAGTGGAGTCTACGAGCAGTACTTC. It encodes CAWSGVYEQYF.

The chain couples TRBV3-1 (or the pseudogene TRBV3-2) to TRBJ2-3; no clear D gene. The CDR3 sequence is 14 residues long. The V end lost 5 bases, the J end lost 6 bases, and 15 bases lay between the germline ends. The V gene's germline CDR1 is LGHDT and CDR2 YNNKEL (reference sequence). CDR3 in amino acids: CASSLNRVRDTQYF. The CDR3 DNA reads as TGTGCCAGCAGCTTAAACCGGGTGCGGGATACGCAGTATTTT.

Concerning this clone: Its ends do not fully match the called genes, so a read error is possible. This chain links TRBV7-9 with TRBJ2-1; TRBD2 agrees at 10 bases. Germline CDR1 is SEHNR and CDR2 is FQNEAQ (reference sequence). This CDR3 is built from 14 residues. The CDR3 nucleotides are TGTGCCAGCAGCCTAGCGGGAGAACTCTTTTGGCAGTTCTTC. This gives the protein CASSLAGELFWQFF.

This chain links TRBV7-9 with TRBJ1-1; the D is unclear. The germline V gene encodes CDR1 SEHNR and CDR2 FQNEAQ (reference sequence). There are 15 residues in the CDR3. V lost 5 bases and J 5 bases, leaving 18 bases between the germline ends. The CDR3 DNA reads TGTGCCAGCAGCCCCGGAGGCTCTTCCGGGACTGAAGCTTTCTTT. Translating it yields CASSPGGSSGTEAFF. Complete variable domain (other parts from reference TRBV7-9 and TRBJ1-1): DTGVSQNPRHKITKRGQNVTFRCDPISEHNRLYWYRQTLGQGPEFLTYFQNEAQLEKSRLLSDRFSAERPKGSFSTLEIQRTEQGDSAMYLCASSPGGSSGTEAFFGQGTRLTVV.

The CDR3 region has the DNA TGTGCCAGCAGTTCCCAGACAGGGCGACACTTGGCCCTCCACTTT. It yields the protein CASSSQTGRHLALHF. The V and J genes are TRBV28 and TRBJ1-6; 7 nucleotides agree with TRBD1. CDR1 is MDHEN, CDR2 SYDVKM, per germline. The CDR3 contains 15 residues. The V segment lost 4 bases and the J segment 14 bases; nucleotides outside the gene matches: 14. Supplemented by reference TRBV28 and TRBJ1-6, the full variable domain reads DVKVTQSSRYLVKRTGEKVFLECVQDMDHENMFWYRQDPGLGLRLIYFSYDVKMKEKGDIPEGYSVSREKKERFSLILESASTNQTSMYLCASSSQTGRHLALHFGNGTRLTVT.

The chain joins TRBV6-1 to TRBJ2-7; TRBD2 agrees at 10 bases. CDR1 is MNHNS, CDR2 SASEGT, per germline. The CDR3 length is 13 residues. The trim removed 7 bases at V and 5 bases at J, leaving 5 bases unmatched. CDR3 region: CASTQRGGDEQYF. The CDR3 DNA is TGTGCCAGCACCCAGCGGGGGGGGGACGAGCAGTACTTC.

J is TRBJ2-3 and V is TRBV28; D unresolved. CDR3 length: 13 amino acids. Trimming took 8 bases from V and 1 from J, leaving 10 bases between them. The germline CDR1 and CDR2 sequences are MDHEN and SYDVKM. CDR3 nucleotide sequence: TGTGCCAGCGTATTTTCGGGCACAGATACGCAGTATTTT. Translated, it gives CASVFSGTDTQYF.

V and J are TRBV7-2 and TRBJ2-2, with 8 nucleotides matching TRBD1. This CDR3 region has 16 residues. Germline CDR1 reads SGHTA; CDR2 reads FQGNSA. V lost 1 base to trimming and J lost 1 base; unmatched junction nucleotides: 2. For the CDR3, the DNA is TGTGCCAGCAGCTTAGTACAGGGGGGGAACACCGGGGAGCTGTTTTTT. It is translated as CASSLVQGGNTGELFF.

For the CDR3, the DNA is TGTGCCAGCAGCCGACAACAGGGGATCAATCAGCCCCAGCATTTT. This translates into CASSRQQGINQPQHF. The chain links TRBV16 to TRBJ1-5, with 7 bases identical to TRBD1. J gave up 3 bases and V 4 bases, and 6 bases lay outside the gene matches. The germline V gene has CDR1 KGHSY and CDR2 FQNENV. CDR3 length: 15 amino acids.

The sample holds one count of this clone. The chain couples TRBV2 to TRBJ1-1; no clear D gene. The CDR3 contains 13 residues. The germline CDR1 and CDR2 sequences are SNHLY and FYNNEI. Trimming left V 8 bases short and J 1 base short, with 11 bases between. This chain's CDR3 is CASVVAGNTEAFF. CDR3 bases: TGTGCCAGCGTTGTGGCGGGGAACACTGAAGCTTTCTTT.

This clone occurred once. The chain is built from TRBV5-6 and TRBJ1-5, with 9 bases identical to TRBD1. The germline V gene encodes CDR1 SGHDT and CDR2 YYEEEE. The CDR3 is 12 residues long. Trimming cost V 3 bases and J 11 bases; bases outside gene matches: 3. The CDR3 loop reads CASSSRTGAQHF. The DNA of the CDR3 is TGTGCCAGCAGCTCCAGGACAGGGGCCCAGCATTTT.

The chain combines TRBV29-1 with TRBJ2-7; no firm D call. V lost 0 bases to trimming and J lost 6 bases, with 12 bases between them. CDR3 size: 13 residues. Germline V lookup: CDR1 SQVTM, CDR2 ANQGSEA. As DNA, the CDR3 is TGCAGCGTTGAAGATGCCACAATCCCCGAGCAGTACTTC. It yields the protein CSVEDATIPEQYF.

The genes are TRBV27 and TRBJ1-3, with 7 bases matching TRBD1. V lost 6 bases, J lost 0 bases, and 2 bases stayed unmatched. The V gene's germline CDR1 is MNHEY and CDR2 SMNVEV (reference sequence). This CDR3 spans 14 amino acids. CDR3 sequence (DNA): TGTGCCAGCAGGACAGGGTACTCTGGAAACACCATATATTTT. It translates to CASRTGYSGNTIYF.

This clone was counted only a few times. The J gene is TRBJ1-1, the V gene TRBV5-1; 9 bases are a match to TRBD1. This CDR3 is 17 amino acids long. Trimming removed 4 bases from V and 2 bases from J; junction bases left unmatched: 12. Germline V gene lookup returns CDR1 SGHRS and CDR2 YFSETQ. This CDR3 is CASSQPKPGQGNTEAFF. The CDR3 nucleotides read TGCGCCAGCAGCCAACCGAAACCGGGACAGGGAAACACTGAAGCTTTCTTT.

The chain joins TRBV2 to TRBJ2-1, with TRBD2 matching 11 bases. Germline values: CDR1 SNHLY, CDR2 FYNNEI. The V segment lost 5 bases and the J segment 7 bases; nucleotides outside the gene matches: 4. The CDR3 has 14 amino acids. The CDR3 spells CASSIAGGGNEQFF. The CDR3 DNA follows: TGTGCCAGCAGTATAGCGGGAGGGGGGAATGAGCAGTTCTTC.

This chain connects TRBV28 to TRBJ2-7; 9 nucleotides align to TRBD1. The V gene end was trimmed by 5 bases and the J gene end by 3 bases; junction bases not matched to a gene: 8. The CDR3 has 15 residues. Per germline, CDR1 MDHEN and CDR2 SYDVKM. The CDR3 DNA follows: TGTGCCAGCAGTCTCCCCGGGACAGGGCTCTACGAGCAGTACTTC. Translated: CASSLPGTGLYEQYF.

The chain joins TRBV18 to TRBJ2-7; D might be TRBD2 (7 bases). Trimming removed 5 bases from V and 6 bases from J, with 20 bases in between. Germline lookup yields CDR1 KGHSH and CDR2 LQKENI. This CDR3 has 15 amino acids. The CDR3 sequence is CASSIFTGLQGEQYF. CDR3 nucleotide sequence: TGTGCCAGCTCAATTTTTACGGGACTACAGGGCGAGCAGTACTTC.

The chain is built from TRBV13 and TRBJ1-6; D is possibly TRBD1 (6 bases). Trimming removed 3 bases from V and 9 bases from J, with 18 bases in between. Germline CDR1 reads PRHDT; CDR2 reads FYEKMQ (reference sequence). This CDR3 has 16 residues. The CDR3 DNA sequence: TGTGCCAGCAGCTTCAGCCGGGCAGGGGAGAGTTCACCCCTCCACTTT. Translation: CASSFSRAGESSPLHF.

This chain links TRBV20-1 with TRBJ2-7; 7 nucleotides match TRBD2. The germline CDR1 and CDR2 sequences are DFQATT and SNEGSKA (reference sequence). J was trimmed by 4 bases and V by 3 bases; bases with no gene match: 18. The CDR3 totals 17 residues. The chain's CDR3 is CSASPFGGLADRYEQYF. As DNA, the CDR3 is TGCAGTGCTAGTCCTTTCGGCGGGCTAGCGGATCGTTACGAGCAGTACTTC.

This chain uses TRBV5-1 with TRBJ2-3; perhaps TRBD2 as D (6 bases). The CDR3 totals 15 residues. From germline, CDR1 is SGHRS and CDR2 YFSETQ. Deletions cut 1 base from V and 2 bases from J, with 11 bases between. CDR3 nucleotide sequence: TGCGCCAGCAGCTTGAGGGGACTCTACACAGATACGCAGTATTTT. Residues: CASSLRGLYTDTQYF.